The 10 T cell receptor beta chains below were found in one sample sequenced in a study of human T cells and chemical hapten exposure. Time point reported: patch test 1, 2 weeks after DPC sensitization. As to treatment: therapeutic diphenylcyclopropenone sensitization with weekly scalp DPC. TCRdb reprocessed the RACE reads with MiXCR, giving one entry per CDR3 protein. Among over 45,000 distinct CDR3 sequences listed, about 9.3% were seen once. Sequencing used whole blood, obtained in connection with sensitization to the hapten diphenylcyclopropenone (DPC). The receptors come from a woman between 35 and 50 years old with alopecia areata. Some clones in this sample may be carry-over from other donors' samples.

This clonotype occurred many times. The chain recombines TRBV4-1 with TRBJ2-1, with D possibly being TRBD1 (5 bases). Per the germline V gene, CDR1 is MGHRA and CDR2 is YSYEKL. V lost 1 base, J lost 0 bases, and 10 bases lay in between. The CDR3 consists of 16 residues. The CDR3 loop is CASSQGQGASYNEQFF. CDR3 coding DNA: TGCGCCAGCAGCCAAGGCCAAGGGGCCTCCTACAATGAGCAGTTCTTC.

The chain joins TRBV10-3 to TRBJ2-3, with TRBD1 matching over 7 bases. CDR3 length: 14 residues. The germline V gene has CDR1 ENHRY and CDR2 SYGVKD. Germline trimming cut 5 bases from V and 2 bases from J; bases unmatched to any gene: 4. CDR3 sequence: CAISRQGSTDTQYF. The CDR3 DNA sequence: TGTGCCATCAGTCGACAGGGTTCCACAGATACGCAGTATTTT.

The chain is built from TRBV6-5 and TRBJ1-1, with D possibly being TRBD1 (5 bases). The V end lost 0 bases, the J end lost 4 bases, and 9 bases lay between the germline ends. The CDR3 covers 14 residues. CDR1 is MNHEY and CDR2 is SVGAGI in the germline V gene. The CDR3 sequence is CASSYSSRGTEAFF. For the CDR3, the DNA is TGTGCCAGCAGTTACTCGAGTAGGGGCACTGAAGCTTTCTTT.

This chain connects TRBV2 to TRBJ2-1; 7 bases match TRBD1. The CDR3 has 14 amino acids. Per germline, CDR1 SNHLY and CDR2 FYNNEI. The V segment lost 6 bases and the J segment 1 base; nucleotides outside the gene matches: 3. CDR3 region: CASRTGQSYNEQFF. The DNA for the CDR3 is TGTGCCAGCAGGACGGGACAGTCCTACAATGAGCAGTTCTTC.

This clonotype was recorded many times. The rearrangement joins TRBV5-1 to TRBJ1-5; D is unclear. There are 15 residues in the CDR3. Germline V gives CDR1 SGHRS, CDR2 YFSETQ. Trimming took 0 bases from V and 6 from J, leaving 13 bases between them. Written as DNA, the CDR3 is TGCGCCAGCAGCTTGGGGGCCATTTCGGGTCAGCCCCAGCATTTT. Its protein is CASSLGAISGQPQHF.

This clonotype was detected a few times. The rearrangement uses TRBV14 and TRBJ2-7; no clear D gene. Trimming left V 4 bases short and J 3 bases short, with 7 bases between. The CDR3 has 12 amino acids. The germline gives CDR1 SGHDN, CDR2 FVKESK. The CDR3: CASSPHNYEQYF. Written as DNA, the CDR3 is TGTGCCAGCAGCCCCCATAACTACGAGCAGTACTTC.

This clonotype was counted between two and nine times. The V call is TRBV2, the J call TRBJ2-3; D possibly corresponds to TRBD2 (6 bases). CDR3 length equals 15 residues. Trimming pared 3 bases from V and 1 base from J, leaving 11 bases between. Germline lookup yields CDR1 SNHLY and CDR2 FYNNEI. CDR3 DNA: TGTGCCAGCAGTGATTCATGGGGGGGCACAGATACGCAGTATTTT. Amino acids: CASSDSWGGTDTQYF.

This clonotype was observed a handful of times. The CDR3 DNA follows: TGTGCCAGCAGTTCGACAGGGGGCGGCACTGAAGCTTTCTTT. This encodes CASSSTGGGTEAFF. The chain has TRBV12-3 or TRBV12-4 and TRBJ1-1; 10 nucleotides match TRBD1. The CDR3 is 14 residues long. Trimming cost V 4 bases and J 4 bases; bases outside gene matches: 3.

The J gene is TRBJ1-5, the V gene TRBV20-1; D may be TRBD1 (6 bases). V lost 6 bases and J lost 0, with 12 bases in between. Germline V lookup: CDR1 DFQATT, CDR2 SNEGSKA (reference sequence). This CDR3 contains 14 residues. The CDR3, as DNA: TGCAGTGCCAGACGACAGGTTAGCAATCAGCCCCAGCATTTT. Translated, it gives CSARRQVSNQPQHF.

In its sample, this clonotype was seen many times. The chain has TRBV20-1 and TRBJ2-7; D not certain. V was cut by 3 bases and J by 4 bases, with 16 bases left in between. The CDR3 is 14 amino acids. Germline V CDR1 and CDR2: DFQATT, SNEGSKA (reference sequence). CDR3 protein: CSARVAEKTYEQYF. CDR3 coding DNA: TGCAGTGCTAGGGTGGCAGAAAAAACATACGAGCAGTACTTC.